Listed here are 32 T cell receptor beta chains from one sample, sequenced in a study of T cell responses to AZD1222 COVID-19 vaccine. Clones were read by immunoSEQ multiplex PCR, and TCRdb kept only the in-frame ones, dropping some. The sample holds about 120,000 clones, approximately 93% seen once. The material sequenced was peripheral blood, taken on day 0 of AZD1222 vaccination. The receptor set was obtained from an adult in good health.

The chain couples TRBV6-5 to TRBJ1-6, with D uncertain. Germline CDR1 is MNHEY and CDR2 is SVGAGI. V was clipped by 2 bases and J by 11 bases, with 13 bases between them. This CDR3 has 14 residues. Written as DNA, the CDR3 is TGTGCCAGCAGTTACCGGGCCACCCAGACACCCCTCCACTTT. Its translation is CASSYRATQTPLHF.

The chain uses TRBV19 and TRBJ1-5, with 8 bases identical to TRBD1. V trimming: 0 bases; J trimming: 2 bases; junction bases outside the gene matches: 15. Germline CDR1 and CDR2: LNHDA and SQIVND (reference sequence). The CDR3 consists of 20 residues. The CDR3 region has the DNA TGTGCCAGTAGTATAGATCGAACCGGGACAGGTAAGGTCGGCAATCAGCCCCAGCATTTT. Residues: CASSIDRTGTGKVGNQPQHF.

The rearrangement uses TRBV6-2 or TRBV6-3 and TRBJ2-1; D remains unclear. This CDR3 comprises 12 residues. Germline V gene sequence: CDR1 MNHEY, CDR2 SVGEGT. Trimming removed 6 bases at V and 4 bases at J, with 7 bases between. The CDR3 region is CASSREYNEQFF. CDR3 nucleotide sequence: TGTGCCAGCAGCCGAGAGTACAATGAGCAGTTCTTC.

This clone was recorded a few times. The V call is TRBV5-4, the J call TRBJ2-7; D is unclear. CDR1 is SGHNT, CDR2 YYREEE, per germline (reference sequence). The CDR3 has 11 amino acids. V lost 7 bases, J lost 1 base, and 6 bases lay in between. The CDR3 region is CASVSSYEQYF. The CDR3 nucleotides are TGTGCCAGCGTATCATCCTACGAGCAGTACTTC.

This CDR3 is CASSVEGGVSSYNEQFF. In DNA form, the CDR3 reads TGTGCCAGCAGCGTAGAAGGGGGGGTAAGCTCCTACAATGAGCAGTTCTTC. The chain couples TRBV9 to TRBJ2-1, with D perhaps matching TRBD2 (7 bases). The CDR3 spans 17 residues. Per germline, CDR1 SGDLS and CDR2 YYNGEE. V gave up 0 bases and J gave up 0 bases, with 13 bases separating them.

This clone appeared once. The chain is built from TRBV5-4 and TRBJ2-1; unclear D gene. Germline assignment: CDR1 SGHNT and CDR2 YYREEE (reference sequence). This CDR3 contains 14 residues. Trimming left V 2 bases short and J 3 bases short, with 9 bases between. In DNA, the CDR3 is TGTGCCAGCAGCTTTAGAGAGATCTACAATGAGCAGTTCTTC. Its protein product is CASSFREIYNEQFF.

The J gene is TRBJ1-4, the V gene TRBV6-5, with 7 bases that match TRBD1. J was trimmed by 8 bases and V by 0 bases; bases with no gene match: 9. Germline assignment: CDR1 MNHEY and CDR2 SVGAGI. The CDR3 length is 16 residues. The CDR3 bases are TGTGCCAGCAGTTACTCAGAAGACAGGGACGAGGAAAAACTGTTTTTT. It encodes CASSYSEDRDEEKLFF.

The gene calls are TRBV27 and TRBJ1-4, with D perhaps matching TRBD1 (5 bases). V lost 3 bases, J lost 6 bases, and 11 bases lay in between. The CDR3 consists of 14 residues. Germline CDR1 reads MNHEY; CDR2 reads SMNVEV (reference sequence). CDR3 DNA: TGTGCCAGCAGTTTGTTGGGGCAAGATGAAAAACTGTTTTTT. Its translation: CASSLLGQDEKLFF.

CDR3 region: CASSLKSTGSYNEQFF. CDR3 in DNA: TGTGCCAGCAGCTTAAAGTCGACGGGATCCTACAATGAGCAGTTCTTC. The chain carries TRBV11-1 and TRBJ2-1, with a possible D match to TRBD2 (5 bases). Trimming left V 2 bases short and J 1 base short, with 12 bases between. Per germline, CDR1 SGHAT and CDR2 FQDESV (reference sequence). The CDR3 is 16 amino acids.

The CDR3 loop reads CASTNRGPEKLFF. Written as DNA, the CDR3 is TGTGCCAGCACCAACAGGGGACCCGAAAAACTGTTTTTT. This chain joins TRBV16 and TRBJ1-4; 7 positions match TRBD1. V lost 7 bases, J lost 8 bases, and 7 bases stayed unmatched. Germline CDR1 reads KGHSY; CDR2 reads FQNENV. The length of the CDR3 is 13 residues.

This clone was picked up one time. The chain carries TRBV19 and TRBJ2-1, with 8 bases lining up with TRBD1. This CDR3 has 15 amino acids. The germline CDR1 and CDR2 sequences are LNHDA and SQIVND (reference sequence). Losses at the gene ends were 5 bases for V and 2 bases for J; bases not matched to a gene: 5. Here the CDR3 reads CASSRTGLTYNEQFF. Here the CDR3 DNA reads TGTGCCAGTAGTCGGACAGGGTTAACCTACAATGAGCAGTTCTTC.

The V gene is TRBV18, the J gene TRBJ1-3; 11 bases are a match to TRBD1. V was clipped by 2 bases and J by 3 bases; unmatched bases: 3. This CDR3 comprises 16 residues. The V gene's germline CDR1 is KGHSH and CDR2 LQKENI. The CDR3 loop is CASSPGTGGFGNTIYF. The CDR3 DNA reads TGTGCCAGCTCACCAGGGACAGGGGGATTTGGAAACACCATATATTTT. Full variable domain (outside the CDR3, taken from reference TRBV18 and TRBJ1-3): NAGVMQNPRHLVRRRGQEARLRCSPMKGHSHVYWYRQLPEEGLKFMVYLQKENIIDESGMPKERFSAEFPKEGPSILRIQQVVRGDSAAYFCASSPGTGGFGNTIYFGEGSWLTVV.

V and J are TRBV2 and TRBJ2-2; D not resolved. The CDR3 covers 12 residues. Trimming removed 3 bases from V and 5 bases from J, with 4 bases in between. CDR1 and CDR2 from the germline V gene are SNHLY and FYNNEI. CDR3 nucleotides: TGTGCCAGCAGTGACCTTACCGGGGAGCTGTTTTTT. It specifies CASSDLTGELFF.

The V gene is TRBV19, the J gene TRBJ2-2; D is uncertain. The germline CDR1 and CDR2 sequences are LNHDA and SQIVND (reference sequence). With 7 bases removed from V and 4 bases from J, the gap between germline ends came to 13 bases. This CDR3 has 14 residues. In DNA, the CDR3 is TGTGCCAGTACCCATCGACAAAGCACCGGGGAGCTGTTTTTT. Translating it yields CASTHRQSTGELFF.

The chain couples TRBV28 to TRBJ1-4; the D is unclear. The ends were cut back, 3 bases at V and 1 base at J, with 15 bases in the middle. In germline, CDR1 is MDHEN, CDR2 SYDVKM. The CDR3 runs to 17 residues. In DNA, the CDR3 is TGTGCCAGCAGTTTTTTCAGGAGTAGTAGAACTAATGAAAAACTGTTTTTT. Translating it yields CASSFFRSSRTNEKLFF.

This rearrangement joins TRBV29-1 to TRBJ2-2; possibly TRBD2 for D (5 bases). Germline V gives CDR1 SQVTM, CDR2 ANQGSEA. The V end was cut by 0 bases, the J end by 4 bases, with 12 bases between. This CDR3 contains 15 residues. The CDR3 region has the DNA TGCAGCGTTGAAGAGGACGTCGGGGTCACCGGGGAGCTGTTTTTT. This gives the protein CSVEEDVGVTGELFF.

This CDR3 is CASSIDPSGAYEQYF. CDR3 DNA sequence: TGTGCCAGCAGCATAGATCCCTCGGGGGCGTACGAGCAGTACTTC. The chain employs TRBV21-1 and TRBJ2-7. TRBV21-1 is classified as a pseudogene. There are 15 residues in the CDR3.

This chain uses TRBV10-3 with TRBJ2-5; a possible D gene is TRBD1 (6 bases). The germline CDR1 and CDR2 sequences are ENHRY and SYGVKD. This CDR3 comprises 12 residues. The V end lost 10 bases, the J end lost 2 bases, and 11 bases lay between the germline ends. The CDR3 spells CATGTSQETQYF. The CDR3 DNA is TGTGCCACCGGGACATCTCAAGAGACCCAGTACTTC.

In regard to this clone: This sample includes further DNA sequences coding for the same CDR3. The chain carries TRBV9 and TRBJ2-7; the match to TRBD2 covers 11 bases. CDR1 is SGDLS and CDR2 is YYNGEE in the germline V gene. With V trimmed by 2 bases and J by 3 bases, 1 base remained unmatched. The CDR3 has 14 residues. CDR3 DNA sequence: TGTGCCAGCAGCGTTGGACTAGCGGGCTACGAGCAGTACTTC. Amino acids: CASSVGLAGYEQYF.

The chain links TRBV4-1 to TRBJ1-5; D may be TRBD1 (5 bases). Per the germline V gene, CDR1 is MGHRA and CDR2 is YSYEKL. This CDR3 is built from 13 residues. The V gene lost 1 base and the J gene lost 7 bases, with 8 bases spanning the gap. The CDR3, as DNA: TGCGCCAGCAGCCAAGCGAGGGGACAGCCCCAGCATTTT. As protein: CASSQARGQPQHF.

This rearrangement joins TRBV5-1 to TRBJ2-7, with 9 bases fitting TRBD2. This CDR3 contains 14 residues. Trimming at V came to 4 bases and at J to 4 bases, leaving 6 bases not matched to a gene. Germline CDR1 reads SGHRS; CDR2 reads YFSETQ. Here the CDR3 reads CASSDLSGSYEQYF. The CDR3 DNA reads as TGCGCCAGCAGCGACCTTAGCGGGAGTTACGAGCAGTACTTC.

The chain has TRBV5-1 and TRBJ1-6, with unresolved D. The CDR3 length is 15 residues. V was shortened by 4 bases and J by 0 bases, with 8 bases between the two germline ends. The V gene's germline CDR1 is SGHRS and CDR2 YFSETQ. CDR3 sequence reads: CASSLVSSYNSPLHF. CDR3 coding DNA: TGCGCCAGCAGCCTTGTGAGCTCCTATAATTCACCCCTCCACTTT.

CDR3 coding DNA: TGTGCCACCAGTGAGACACAGTCGGCCACAGATACGCAGTATTTT. Amino acid sequence: CATSETQSATDTQYF. This chain joins TRBV24-1 and TRBJ2-3; D uncertain. There are 15 residues in the CDR3. Trimming left V 4 bases short and J 2 bases short, with 12 bases between. CDR1 and CDR2 (germline): KGHDR, SFDVKD.

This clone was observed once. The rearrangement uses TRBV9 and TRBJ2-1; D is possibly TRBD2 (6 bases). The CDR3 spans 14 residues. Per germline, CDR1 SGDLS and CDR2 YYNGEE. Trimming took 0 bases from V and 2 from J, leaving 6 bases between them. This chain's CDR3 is CASSVGGAYNEQFF. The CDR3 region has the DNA TGTGCCAGCAGCGTAGGCGGGGCCTACAATGAGCAGTTCTTC. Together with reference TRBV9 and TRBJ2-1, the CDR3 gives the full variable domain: DSGVTQTPKHLITATGQRVTLRCSPRSGDLSVYWYQQSLDQGLQFLIQYYNGEERAKGNILERFSAQQFPDLHSELNLSSLELGDSALYFCASSVGGAYNEQFFGPGTRLTVL.

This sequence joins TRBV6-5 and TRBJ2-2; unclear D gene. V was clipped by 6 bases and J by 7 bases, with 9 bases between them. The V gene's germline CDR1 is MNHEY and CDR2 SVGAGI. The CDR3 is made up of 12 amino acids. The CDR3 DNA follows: TGTGCCAGCAGCCGCCCTGTCGGGGAGCTGTTTTTT. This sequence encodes CASSRPVGELFF.

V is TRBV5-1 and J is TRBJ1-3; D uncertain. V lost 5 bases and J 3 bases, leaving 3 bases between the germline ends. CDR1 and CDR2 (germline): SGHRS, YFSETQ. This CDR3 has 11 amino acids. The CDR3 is CASSGGNTIYF. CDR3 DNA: TGCGCCAGCAGTGGTGGAAACACCATATATTTT.

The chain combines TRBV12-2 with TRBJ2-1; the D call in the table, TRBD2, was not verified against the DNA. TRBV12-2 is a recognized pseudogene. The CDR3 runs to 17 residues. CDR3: CASRLVRVRTEYNEQFF. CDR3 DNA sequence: TGTGCAAGTCGCTTAGTACGGGTCCGAACCGAATACAATGAGCAGTTCTTC.

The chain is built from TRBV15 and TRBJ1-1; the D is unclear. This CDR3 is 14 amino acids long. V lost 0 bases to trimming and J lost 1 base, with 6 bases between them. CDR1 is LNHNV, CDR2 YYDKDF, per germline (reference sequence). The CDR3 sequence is CATSRDRSNTEAFF. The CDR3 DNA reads TGTGCCACCAGCAGAGACAGGTCGAACACTGAAGCTTTCTTT. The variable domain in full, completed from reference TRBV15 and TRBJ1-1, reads DAMVIQNPRYQVTQFGKPVTLSCSQTLNHNVMYWYQQKSSQAPKLLFHYYDKDFNNEADTPDNFQSRRPNTSFCFLDIRSPGLGDTAMYLCATSRDRSNTEAFFGQGTRLTVV.

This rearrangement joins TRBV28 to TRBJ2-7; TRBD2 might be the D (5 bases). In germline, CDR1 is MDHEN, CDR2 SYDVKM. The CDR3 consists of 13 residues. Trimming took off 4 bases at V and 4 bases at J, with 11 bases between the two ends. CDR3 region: CASSSPGIYEQYF. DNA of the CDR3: TGTGCCAGCAGTTCTCCGGGAATATACGAGCAGTACTTC.

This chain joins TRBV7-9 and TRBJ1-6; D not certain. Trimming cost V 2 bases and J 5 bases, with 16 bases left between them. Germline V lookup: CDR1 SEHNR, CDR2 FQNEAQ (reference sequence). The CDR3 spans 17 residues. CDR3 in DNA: TGTGCCAGCAGCTTATGGATTCGTTACGGCCATAATTCACCCCTCCACTTT. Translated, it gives CASSLWIRYGHNSPLHF.

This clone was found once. The chain's CDR3 is CASSQYHGQGQNYGYTF. In nucleotides, the CDR3 is TGCGCCAGCAGCCAGTACCATGGACAGGGGCAGAACTATGGCTACACCTTC. V is TRBV4-1 and J is TRBJ1-2; 9 nucleotides line up with TRBD1. From germline, CDR1 is MGHRA and CDR2 YSYEKL. Germline trimming cut 3 bases from V and 2 bases from J; bases unmatched to any gene: 10. The CDR3 extends over 17 amino acids.

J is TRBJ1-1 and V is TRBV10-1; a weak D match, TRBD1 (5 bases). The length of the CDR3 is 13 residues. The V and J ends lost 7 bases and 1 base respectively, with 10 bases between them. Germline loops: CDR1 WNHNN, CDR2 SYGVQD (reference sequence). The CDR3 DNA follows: TGCGCCAGCATGAGACAGAGGAACACTGAAGCTTTCTTT. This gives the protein CASMRQRNTEAFF.